These 30 T cell receptor beta chains were sequenced from one sample in a study of shared clonotypes between healthy human individuals. Clones were read by immunoSEQ multiplex PCR, and TCRdb kept only the in-frame ones, dropping some. The sample gives hundreds of thousands of clones, 85% to 95% of which show up once; about 0.11% is in the top ten. CD45RO-negative CD8 cells positively selected for CCR7 made up the naive population, which excluded terminally differentiated effector memory CD45RA+ cells. Specimen: naive CD8+ T cells sorted from blood. The receptor set was obtained from a woman aged 25-40 years in good health.

The chain recombines TRBV2 with TRBJ2-7; D uncertain. The germline CDR1 and CDR2 sequences are SNHLY and FYNNEI. V was clipped by 8 bases and J by 3 bases, with 5 bases between them. The CDR3 runs 10 residues. Here the CDR3 reads CASENYEQYF. CDR3 DNA: TGTGCCAGCGAGAACTACGAGCAGTACTTC.

The rearrangement links TRBV9 to TRBJ2-3, with D perhaps TRBD2 (5 bases). The CDR3 has 15 amino acids. In germline, CDR1 is SGDLS, CDR2 YYNGEE. Trimming pared 3 bases from V and 1 base from J, leaving 12 bases between. CDR3 coding DNA: TGTGCCAGCAGCGATAACGGGGAAGGCACAGATACGCAGTATTTT. Protein sequence: CASSDNGEGTDTQYF.

This chain uses TRBV6-5 with TRBJ2-7; D possibly corresponds to TRBD2 (5 bases). The germline V and J ends were trimmed by 2 bases and 6 bases, with 17 bases remaining between them. CDR3 length: 15 residues. CDR1 is MNHEY and CDR2 is SVGAGI in the germline V gene. The CDR3 region has the DNA TGTGCCAGCAGTTACCGAGAGGGAGATCGTAGCGAGCAGTACTTC. Translated: CASSYREGDRSEQYF.

The chain recombines TRBV28 with TRBJ2-2; D gene uncertain. Germline V gives CDR1 MDHEN, CDR2 SYDVKM. V shed 8 bases and J shed 6 bases, with 22 bases lying between them. This CDR3 contains 16 residues. CDR3 loop: CASLKGLTGFAGELFF. The CDR3 region has the DNA TGTGCCAGCCTCAAGGGTTTGACGGGCTTTGCCGGGGAGCTGTTTTTT.

The chain uses TRBV28 and TRBJ2-1, with 9 bases that match TRBD2. The CDR3 covers 16 residues. In germline, CDR1 is MDHEN, CDR2 SYDVKM. The V segment lost 4 bases and the J segment 9 bases; nucleotides outside the gene matches: 13. The CDR3 nucleotides read TGTGCCAGCAGTTCCTTTCTAGCGGGACTGATCGGTGAGCAGTTCTTC. Translating it yields CASSSFLAGLIGEQFF.

The CDR3 spells CASSLSPGAHQPQHF. Here the CDR3 DNA reads TGTGCCAGCAGCCTCAGCCCCGGGGCCCATCAGCCCCAGCATTTT. The V gene is TRBV27, the J gene TRBJ1-5; D might be TRBD1 (5 bases). CDR1 is MNHEY, CDR2 SMNVEV, per germline (reference sequence). V was pared by 6 bases and J by 5 bases, with 17 bases between. There are 15 residues in the CDR3.

This chain connects TRBV9 to TRBJ2-2, with TRBD1 matching 8 bases. The germline V gene has CDR1 SGDLS and CDR2 YYNGEE. The CDR3 covers 15 residues. The trim removed 3 bases at V and 5 bases at J, leaving 6 bases unmatched. In DNA form, the CDR3 reads TGTGCCAGCAGCGCATACAGGGGGTTAACCGGGGAGCTGTTTTTT. Translated, it gives CASSAYRGLTGELFF.

The CDR3 protein is CASSEGTSIVNEQFF. CDR3 bases: TGTGCCAGCAGTGAAGGGACCAGCATTGTCAATGAGCAGTTCTTC. V gene TRBV6-1 combines with J gene TRBJ2-1; D is unclear. This CDR3 has 15 residues. Trimming shortened V by 1 base and J by 6 bases, and 13 bases separated the two germline ends. Per the germline V gene, CDR1 is MNHNS and CDR2 is SASEGT.

J is TRBJ2-1 and V is TRBV28, with D perhaps TRBD2 (6 bases). From germline, CDR1 is MDHEN and CDR2 SYDVKM. The V gene lost 3 bases and the J gene lost 3 bases, with 9 bases spanning the gap. The CDR3 has 14 residues. CDR3 DNA: TGTGCCAGCAGTTTTCGCGGGGTCTACAATGAGCAGTTCTTC. As protein: CASSFRGVYNEQFF. The full variable domain, in which reference TRBV28 and TRBJ2-1 provide the parts outside the CDR3, is DVKVTQSSRYLVKRTGEKVFLECVQDMDHENMFWYRQDPGLGLRLIYFSYDVKMKEKGDIPEGYSVSREKKERFSLILESASTNQTSMYLCASSFRGVYNEQFFGPGTRLTVL.

This clone has a handful of counts. Other DNA variants within this sample encode the same CDR3. This chain links TRBV28 with TRBJ2-1; D remains unclear. The CDR3 is 11 amino acids. Germline CDR1 reads MDHEN; CDR2 reads SYDVKM. Trimming took off 1 base at V and 7 bases at J, with 2 bases between the two ends. CDR3 DNA: TGTGCCAGCAGTTTATTTAATGAGCAGTTCTTC. Translated: CASSLFNEQFF.

This rearrangement joins TRBV19 to TRBJ2-2; D remains ambiguous. Germline V gene data show CDR1 as LNHDA and CDR2 as SQIVND (reference sequence). Trimming took 2 bases from V and 6 from J, leaving 7 bases between them. The CDR3 length is 13 residues. The CDR3 DNA is TGTGCCAGTAGTATAACCCCCCCCGGGGAGCTGTTTTTT. Translation: CASSITPPGELFF. Based on the CDR3 plus reference TRBV19 and TRBJ2-2, the full variable domain is DGGITQSPKYLFRKEGQNVTLSCEQNLNHDAMYWYRQDPGQGLRLIYYSQIVNDFQKGDIAEGYSVSREKKESFPLTVTSAQKNPTAFYLCASSITPPGELFFGEGSRLTVL.

The V call is TRBV7-9, the J call TRBJ2-7, with 8 nucleotides matching TRBD2. Germline CDR1 and CDR2: SEHNR and FQNEAQ (reference sequence). This CDR3 comprises 15 residues. Trimming at V came to 5 bases and at J to 2 bases, leaving 8 bases not matched to a gene. CDR3 residues: CASSQTSVFAYEQYF. In nucleotides, the CDR3 is TGTGCCAGCAGCCAGACTAGCGTCTTTGCCTACGAGCAGTACTTC.

V gene TRBV4-1 combines with J gene TRBJ2-5, with 9 bases aligning to TRBD2. The CDR3 covers 17 residues. Germline lookup yields CDR1 MGHRA and CDR2 YSYEKL. After removal of 4 bases from V and 5 bases from J, the junction contained 14 bases not matched to a gene. The CDR3 loop reads CASSPRWAGGPGETQYF. DNA of the CDR3: TGCGCCAGCAGCCCGAGGTGGGCGGGAGGGCCCGGGGAGACCCAGTACTTC.

J is TRBJ2-5 and V is TRBV28, with TRBD2 matching over 7 bases. Germline CDR1 MDHEN, CDR2 SYDVKM. The CDR3 loop spans 13 amino acids. The V and J ends lost 10 bases and 3 bases, in that order; junction bases with no gene match: 8. CDR3 sequence reads: CAITSEKEETQYF. CDR3 in DNA: TGTGCCATCACTAGCGAGAAAGAAGAGACCCAGTACTTC.

The rearrangement uses TRBV28 and TRBJ1-1, with D unclear. The CDR3 extends over 11 amino acids. The V end was cut by 5 bases, the J end by 6 bases, with 7 bases between. The germline CDR1 and CDR2 sequences are MDHEN and SYDVKM. CDR3 amino acids: CASSPDAEAFF. CDR3 coding DNA: TGTGCCAGCAGTCCCGACGCTGAAGCTTTCTTT.

V and J are TRBV11-2 and TRBJ1-2; 7 bases map to TRBD1. V was pared by 4 bases and J by 10 bases, with 15 bases of the junction left unmatched. The germline V gene encodes CDR1 SGHAT and CDR2 FQNNGV. The CDR3 spans 15 residues. The CDR3 loop is CASSSLWGVDRAYTF. The CDR3 DNA is TGTGCCAGCAGCTCGTTGTGGGGGGTTGACAGGGCCTACACCTTC.

The chain couples TRBV13 to TRBJ2-1, with a weak D call TRBD2 (6 bases). Germline CDR1 and CDR2: PRHDT and FYEKMQ (reference sequence). This CDR3 spans 16 amino acids. Trimming left V 3 bases short and J 2 bases short, with 14 bases between. The CDR3 coding sequence is TGTGCCAGCAGCTTCGTTTCCGGGACTGCCTACAATGAGCAGTTCTTC. Translated, it gives CASSFVSGTAYNEQFF. Combining the CDR3 with reference TRBV13 and TRBJ2-1 gives the whole variable domain AAGVIQSPRHLIKEKRETATLKCYPIPRHDTVYWYQQGPGQDPQFLISFYEKMQSDKGSIPDRFSAQQFSDYHSELNMSSLELGDSALYFCASSFVSGTAYNEQFFGPGTRLTVL.

The chain carries TRBV28 and TRBJ2-7; TRBD1 aligns across 7 bases. V lost 5 bases, J lost 3 bases, and 4 bases stayed unmatched. Germline V CDR1 and CDR2: MDHEN, SYDVKM. The length of the CDR3 is 13 residues. The CDR3 loop is CASSGDRDYEQYF. In DNA, the CDR3 is TGTGCCAGCAGTGGGGACAGAGACTACGAGCAGTACTTC. The whole variable domain, filled in from reference TRBV28 and TRBJ2-7, reads DVKVTQSSRYLVKRTGEKVFLECVQDMDHENMFWYRQDPGLGLRLIYFSYDVKMKEKGDIPEGYSVSREKKERFSLILESASTNQTSMYLCASSGDRDYEQYFGPGTRLTVT.

About this clone: In the same sample, other DNA sequences code for this CDR3. The CDR3 DNA is TGTGCCAGCAGTTTATCGAGATCGGATACGCAGTATTTT. Its translation: CASSLSRSDTQYF. This rearrangement joins TRBV27 to TRBJ2-3; D not certain. Trimming stripped 0 bases from V and 6 bases from J, with 7 bases between. In germline, CDR1 is MNHEY, CDR2 SMNVEV (reference sequence). The CDR3 has 13 residues.

The genes are TRBV9 and TRBJ2-3, with D perhaps assigned TRBD1 or TRBD2 (5 bases each). V lost 4 bases and J 5 bases, leaving 20 bases between the germline ends. The CDR3 consists of 16 residues. Germline V CDR1 and CDR2: SGDLS, YYNGEE. The CDR3: CASSTPGTAGRDTQYF. The DNA of the CDR3 is TGTGCCAGCAGCACTCCCGGGACGGCTGGGAGAGATACGCAGTATTTT.

The J gene is TRBJ2-7, the V gene TRBV7-2; D is possibly TRBD1 or TRBD2 (5 bases each). The CDR3 runs 13 residues. CDR1 SGHTA and CDR2 FQGNSA come from the germline V gene. Between the trimmed V and J ends, which lost 4 bases and 3 bases, there was a span of 10 bases. The CDR3 loop reads CASSWGTDYEQYF. CDR3 sequence (DNA): TGTGCCAGCAGCTGGGGGACGGACTACGAGCAGTACTTC.

This sequence joins TRBV7-9 and TRBJ1-3; no definite D call. Per the germline V gene, CDR1 is SEHNR and CDR2 is FQNEAQ (reference sequence). V lost 5 bases and J lost 2, with 13 bases in between. CDR3 size: 15 residues. CDR3 sequence (DNA): TGTGCCAGCAGCCCTTCCGCCGAGGCTGGAAACACCATATATTTT. Its translation is CASSPSAEAGNTIYF.

This clone occurred once. The sample has other DNA sequences that encode this CDR3 too. The rearrangement joins TRBV27 to TRBJ2-1; maybe TRBD2 (5 bases). Germline lookup yields CDR1 MNHEY and CDR2 SMNVEV (reference sequence). This CDR3 spans 13 amino acids. Between the trimmed V and J ends, which lost 3 bases and 6 bases, there was a span of 9 bases. The CDR3 spells CASSFSSGNEQFF. For the CDR3, the DNA is TGTGCCAGCAGTTTCTCGAGCGGCAATGAGCAGTTCTTC.

V usage is TRBV13 and J usage is TRBJ2-1, with 15 bases identical to TRBD2. Per germline, CDR1 PRHDT and CDR2 FYEKMQ (reference sequence). The CDR3 contains 15 residues. J was trimmed by 9 bases and V by 6 bases; bases with no gene match: 6. The CDR3 coding sequence is TGTGCCAGCAGTTCCCCGGGACTAGCGGGAGGTGAGCAGTTCTTC. Its protein is CASSSPGLAGGEQFF.

The chain links TRBV27 to TRBJ2-2; D call uncertain. CDR1 is MNHEY and CDR2 is SMNVEV in the germline V gene (reference sequence). The CDR3 is 14 amino acids. V lost 7 bases to trimming and J lost 3 bases, with 12 bases between them. The CDR3 DNA reads TGTGCCAGCAATTGGGTTGGGGACACCGGGGAGCTGTTTTTT. It yields the protein CASNWVGDTGELFF.

As to this clone: The sample holds other DNA sequences that translate to the same CDR3. The chain couples TRBV6-5 to TRBJ2-2, with unresolved D. From germline, CDR1 is MNHEY and CDR2 SVGAGI. The CDR3 length is 14 residues. Between the trimmed V and J ends, which lost 0 bases and 4 bases, there was a span of 6 bases. CDR3 bases: TGTGCCAGCAGTTACTCATCACCCACCGGGGAGCTGTTTTTT. It yields the protein CASSYSSPTGELFF.

The chain employs TRBV6-1 and TRBJ2-7, with D possibly called TRBD1 or TRBD2 (5 bases each). CDR1 is MNHNS and CDR2 is SASEGT in the germline V gene. The germline V and J ends were trimmed by 3 bases and 0 bases, with 9 bases remaining between them. The CDR3 runs to 14 residues. The DNA for the CDR3 is TGTGCCAGCAGTGAGGGACCGATCTCCTACGAGCAGTACTTC. Its protein product is CASSEGPISYEQYF.

The chain has TRBV28 and TRBJ1-5; tentatively, D is TRBD1 (6 bases). Germline assignment: CDR1 MDHEN and CDR2 SYDVKM. Trimming cost V 7 bases and J 4 bases, with 14 bases left between them. This CDR3 comprises 14 residues. The CDR3 DNA follows: TGTGCCAGCATCCCAGGGGCAAGGAATCAGCCCCAGCATTTT. This codes for CASIPGARNQPQHF.

This rearrangement joins TRBV7-8 to TRBJ2-1; D is undetermined. Per germline, CDR1 SGHVS and CDR2 FQNEAQ. The CDR3 loop spans 17 amino acids. Trimming stripped 3 bases from V and 6 bases from J, with 21 bases between. The CDR3 is CASSFGRVRIIGNEQFF. CDR3 nucleotide sequence: TGTGCCAGCAGCTTTGGTAGGGTCCGTATTATCGGCAATGAGCAGTTCTTC.

The chain uses TRBV23-1 and TRBJ2-5, with D unresolved. The last part of the DNA fits TRBJ2-7 better; the J call may be wrong. TRBV23-1 is flagged as an ORF with uncertain function. CDR3 size: 13 residues. The CDR3 sequence is CASSQSAVYEQYF. The CDR3 coding sequence is TGCGCCAGCAGTCAATCGGCAGTTTACGAGCAGTACTTC.